This T cell receptor beta chain is drawn from a study of cytomegalovirus exposure and HLA in healthy donors. Study conclusions and caveats: The finding came from a later analysis; first-cohort TCR clusters tended to co-occur in the 110 or so validation repertoires. The study flagged approximately 180 TCR beta chains as cytomegalovirus-associated.

TCRdb's copy holds only in-frame clones and misses some; the assay was immunoSEQ multiplex PCR. The data contain about 150,000 clones, roughly 86% of them singletons. The CDR3 totals 16 residues. V lost 3 bases, J lost 5 bases, and 17 bases lay in between. The germline V gene has CDR1 MDHEN and CDR2 SYDVKM. The donors were members of the validation cohort, which comprised 100 to 150 subjects and was separate from the first cohort of some 680 subjects. In its sample, this clone was seen a few times. Its antigen is not identified. V is TRBV28 and J is TRBJ1-5; D is unclear. This clonotype was sampled from a human donor in good health. Sample: PBMCs. The CDR3 sequence: CASSFSSAGGHQPQHF. CDR3 bases: TGTGCCAGCAGTTTTTCGTCGGCGGGCGGGCATCAGCCCCAGCATTTT.